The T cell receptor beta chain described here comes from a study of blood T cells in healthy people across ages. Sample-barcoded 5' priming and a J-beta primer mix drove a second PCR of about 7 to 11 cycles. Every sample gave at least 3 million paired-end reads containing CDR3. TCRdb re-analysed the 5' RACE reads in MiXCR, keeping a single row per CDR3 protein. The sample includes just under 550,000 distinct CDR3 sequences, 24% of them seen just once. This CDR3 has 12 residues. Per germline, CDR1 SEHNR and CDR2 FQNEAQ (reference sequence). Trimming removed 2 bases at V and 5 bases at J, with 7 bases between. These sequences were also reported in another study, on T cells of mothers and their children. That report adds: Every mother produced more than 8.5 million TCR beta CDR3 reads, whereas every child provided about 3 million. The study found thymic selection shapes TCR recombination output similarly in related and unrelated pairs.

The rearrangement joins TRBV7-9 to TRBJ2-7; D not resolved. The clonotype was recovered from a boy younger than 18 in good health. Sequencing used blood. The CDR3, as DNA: TGTGCCAGCAGCTTACGTAGGAACGAGCAGTACTTC. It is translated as CASSLRRNEQYF.